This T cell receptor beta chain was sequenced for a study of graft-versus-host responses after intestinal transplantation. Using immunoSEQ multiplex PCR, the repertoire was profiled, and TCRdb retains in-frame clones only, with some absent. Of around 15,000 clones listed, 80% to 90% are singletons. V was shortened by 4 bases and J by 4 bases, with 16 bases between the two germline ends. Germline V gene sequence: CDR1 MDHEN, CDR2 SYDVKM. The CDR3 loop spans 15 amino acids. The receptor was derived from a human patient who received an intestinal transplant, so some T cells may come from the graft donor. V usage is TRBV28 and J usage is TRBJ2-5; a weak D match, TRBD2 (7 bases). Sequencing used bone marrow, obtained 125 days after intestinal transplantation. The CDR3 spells CASSSPGGAGETQYF. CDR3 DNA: TGTGCCAGCAGTTCGCCTGGGGGGGCTGGAGAGACCCAGTACTTC.